This T cell receptor (beta chain) was recorded in a study of T cells in Graves' hyperthyroidism and ophthalmopathy (dated by TCRdb to about 2019). Background for the entire study: A discovery cohort of about 96 patients, about 40 with Graves' ophthalmopathy and about 58 with stable Graves' hyperthyroidism, was used to find distinguishing TCR V-J signatures. The paper reports TCR Vbeta CDR3 sequencing of 140 or so peripheral blood samples: approximately 41 ophthalmopathy, around 80 hyperthyroidism and approximately 17 progressor patients. An independent validation cohort of under 20 hyperthyroidism patients and about 15 patients who later progressed to ophthalmopathy tested prospective prediction of ophthalmopathy. Following sampling, methimazole starting at 30 mg daily was given to hyperthyroidism patients, and high-dose intravenous methylprednisolone was given to ophthalmopathy patients. The study also compared thyroid tissue and blood T-cell repertoires from over 5 Graves' hyperthyroidism patients. The roughly 90 discovery patients were divided at random into training and test sets in a 7:3 ratio.

Amplification of TCR beta CDR3 regions was carried out from RNA transcripts. For the first round of RT-PCR on the TCR CDR3, the HTBI primer set was used together with the Qiagen OneStep RT-PCR kit. A second multiplex PCR round built the libraries, followed by size selection and purification. Sequencing of the libraries was done on an Illumina HiSeq2000 using paired-end 100 bp reads. As for the authors' bioinformatics: SOAPnuke was used to process the raw data, with reads discarded if the reads contained adapters or uncalled bases, had a mean Phred below 15, or lacked an exact constant-primer or identifier match. High-quality paired reads were merged with COPE v1.2.5, and unique nucleotide sequences were defined as clonotypes. MiTCR v1.1 was used to align clonotypes to the IMGT TRBV, TRBD and TRBJ reference segments. The analysis was restricted to V-J combinations with a frequency above 0.0001, which together covered just over 99% of the repertoires. The TCS score was defined as the ratio of F50 (clonal expansion) to E x V (chaos), calculated using BLOSUM62-based TCRdist between CDR3 peptides within each V-J. Welch's t-statistics and random forest reduced 500 to 650 V-J features to 10 to 15, which were used in a naive Bayes classifier (R e1071). The public reads were reprocessed in TCRdb via fastp at Q25 and MiXCR, keeping in-frame beta chains. Rows are unified per CDR3 protein, each entry keeping the most common DNA and genes. TCRdb, rather than the study authors, made the V and J calls. In this sample the table shows under 700,000 distinct CDR3 sequences, around 46% of which occur a single time. The ten largest clones add up to 6.5% to 9% of the sample.

As regards this clonotype: Its specific antigen is unknown. One base away there is no much larger clone; base qualities are not given.

Results and caveats for the whole study, not just this receptor: Ophthalmopathy was separated from stable hyperthyroidism by a 13 V-J signature model, with roughly 88% sensitivity and about 81% specificity obtained in cross-validation and 80%/75% obtained in testing. In validation, the model predicted progression to ophthalmopathy a median of roughly 6.5 months before onset, with about 70% sensitivity and 72.22% specificity. Most expanded thyroid clonotypes (frequency above 0.001) were also detected in blood, a finding suggesting that blood repertoires may reflect thyroid immune responses. Sample size was not statistically predetermined, and investigators were not blinded to group allocation.

Graves' hyperthyroidism was defined as stable when no progression to ophthalmopathy occurred over 18 months of follow-up. Hyperthyroidism patients were aged 18 to 65 years and newly diagnosed, with disease duration of less than 2 months. Patients with uncontrolled infections, other autoimmune diseases, pregnancy or lactation were excluded. Clinical symptoms, serum thyroxine and TRAb, thyroid ultrasound, and orbital computed tomography formed the basis for the diagnoses. Total RNA was extracted with Trizol reagent, and quality was checked on an Agilent 2100 Bioanalyzer. This clonotype was sampled from a woman under 30 with Graves' hyperthyroidism. Donor details come from another sample of the same person, matched by shared clones. The sample was peripheral blood or thyroid tissue (not recorded which).

The CDR3 is CASSLTPPAGGELFF. The DNA sequence reads TGTGCCAGCAGTTTAACCCCGCCCGCAGGAGGGGAGCTGTTTTTT. The sequence links TRBV2 to TRBJ2-2, with no confident D gene call. The trim is 5 bases for V and 8 bases for J, with a gap of 18 bases between the germline ends. CDR1 and CDR2 are read off the germline V gene as SNHLY and FYNNEI. From the cysteine through the phenylalanine, the CDR3 covers 15 amino acids. Only the CDR3 DNA is retained, 45 bases long and in frame from the first base.